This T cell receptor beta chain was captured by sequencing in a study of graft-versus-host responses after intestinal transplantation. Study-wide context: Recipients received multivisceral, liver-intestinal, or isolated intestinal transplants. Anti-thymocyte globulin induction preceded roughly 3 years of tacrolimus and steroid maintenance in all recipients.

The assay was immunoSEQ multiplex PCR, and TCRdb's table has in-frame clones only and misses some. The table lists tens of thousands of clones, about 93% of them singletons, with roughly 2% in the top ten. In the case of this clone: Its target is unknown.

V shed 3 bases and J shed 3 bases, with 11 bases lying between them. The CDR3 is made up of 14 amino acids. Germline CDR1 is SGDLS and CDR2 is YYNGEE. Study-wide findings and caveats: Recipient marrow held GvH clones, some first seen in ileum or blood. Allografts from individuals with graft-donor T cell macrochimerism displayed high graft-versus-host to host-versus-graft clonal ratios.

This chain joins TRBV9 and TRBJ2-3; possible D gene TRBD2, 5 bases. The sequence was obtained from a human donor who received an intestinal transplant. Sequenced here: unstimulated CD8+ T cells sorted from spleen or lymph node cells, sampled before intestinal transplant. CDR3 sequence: CASSEQLATDTQYF. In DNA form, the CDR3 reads TGTGCCAGCAGCGAGCAGCTAGCAACAGATACGCAGTATTTT.